One sample yielded the 16 T cell receptor beta chains listed below, sequenced in a study of response to subunit inactivated influenza vaccine. Each CDR3 protein is one row after TCRdb ran MiXCR on the RT-PCR reads. The data show about 540,000 distinct CDR3 sequences, around 21% seen once. A further study also used this sample, focusing on T cells expressing NK-cell markers. Per that study: Beta-chain TCR cDNA was generated via 5'RACE template switching with UMIs.

Source: CD4+ T cells sorted from PBMCs, taken about 13 days after vaccination. The receptors stem from a man aged 50-60 years who received an inactivated influenza vaccine.

The chain has TRBV12-3 or TRBV12-4 and TRBJ2-1, with D perhaps matching TRBD2 (5 bases). The CDR3 is 13 amino acids. V lost 6 bases to trimming and J lost 4 bases, with 10 bases between them. CDR3 amino acids: CASRIGLYNEQFF. CDR3 coding DNA: TGTGCCAGCAGAATCGGACTTTACAATGAGCAGTTCTTC.

This clonotype turned up a few times. V is TRBV7-2 and J is TRBJ2-7; 10 nucleotides agree with TRBD2. The CDR3 is made up of 16 amino acids. V dropped 3 bases and J dropped 2; count of bases not matched to a gene: 7. The germline CDR1 and CDR2 sequences are SGHTA and FQGNSA. CDR3 in amino acids: CASSFVAGGGPYEQYF. In nucleotides, the CDR3 is TGTGCCAGCAGCTTTGTAGCGGGAGGAGGGCCCTACGAGCAGTACTTC.

The rearrangement uses TRBV7-9 and TRBJ2-5, with 11 bases matching TRBD2. CDR3 length equals 16 residues. Germline CDR1 is SEHNR and CDR2 is FQNEAQ (reference sequence). J gave up 4 bases and V 3 bases, and 7 bases lay outside the gene matches. The CDR3: CASSLISGRALETQYF. CDR3 nucleotides: TGTGCCAGCAGCTTGATTAGCGGGAGGGCCTTAGAGACCCAGTACTTC. The full variable domain, in which reference TRBV7-9 and TRBJ2-5 provide the parts outside the CDR3, is DTGVSQNPRHKITKRGQNVTFRCDPISEHNRLYWYRQTLGQGPEFLTYFQNEAQLEKSRLLSDRFSAERPKGSFSTLEIQRTEQGDSAMYLCASSLISGRALETQYFGPGTRLLVL.

The V gene is TRBV29-1, the J gene TRBJ2-2; D may be TRBD1 or TRBD2 (5 bases each). CDR1 is SQVTM and CDR2 is ANQGSEA in the germline V gene. V was trimmed by 7 bases and J by 6 bases, leaving 15 bases between them. CDR3 length: 13 residues. The chain's CDR3 is CSASGGVAGELFF. CDR3 coding DNA: TGCAGCGCCAGTGGGGGTGTAGCCGGGGAGCTGTTTTTT.

The V gene is TRBV5-1, the J gene TRBJ2-7; no firm D call. Per germline, CDR1 SGHRS and CDR2 YFSETQ. The CDR3 length is 15 residues. V lost 0 bases, J lost 0 bases, and 10 bases lay in between. CDR3 in amino acids: CASSLEQQLSYEQYF. In DNA, the CDR3 is TGCGCCAGCAGCTTGGAACAGCAGCTCTCCTACGAGCAGTACTTC.

The chain couples TRBV15 to TRBJ1-5, with 10 bases lining up with TRBD1. The germline gives CDR1 LNHNV, CDR2 YYDKDF (reference sequence). The CDR3 consists of 17 residues. V gave up 4 bases and J gave up 6 bases; unmatched junction bases: 12. The CDR3, as DNA: TGTGCCACCAGCACGGGGGACAGGGGAATCGGGGGTCAGCCCCAGCATTTT. Amino acids: CATSTGDRGIGGQPQHF.

This clonotype was counted many times. The rearrangement uses TRBV7-2 and TRBJ2-7, with D maybe TRBD1 (5 bases). The V and J ends lost 3 bases and 3 bases respectively, with 15 bases between them. The CDR3 contains 15 residues. CDR1 SGHTA and CDR2 FQGNSA come from the germline V gene. CDR3 nucleotide sequence: TGTGCCAGCAGCTTTGGGGCTCAGGAATACTACGAGCAGTACTTC. The encoded protein is CASSFGAQEYYEQYF.

The V and J genes are TRBV6-2 or TRBV6-3 and TRBJ2-5; D may correspond to TRBD1 or TRBD2 (6 bases each). This CDR3 spans 14 amino acids. Germline-derived CDR1 and CDR2 are MNHEY and SVGEGT. The V gene lost 7 bases and the J gene lost 5 bases, with 17 bases spanning the gap. The CDR3 loop reads CASTSGRGGETQYF. The CDR3 nucleotides are TGTGCCAGCACAAGCGGCAGGGGAGGCGAGACCCAGTACTTC.

This clonotype was seen a few times. The V call is TRBV20-1, the J call TRBJ2-1; TRBD2 matches at 8 bases. The J segment lost 3 bases and the V segment lost 4 bases, leaving 11 bases of the junction unmatched. The CDR3 runs to 16 residues. In germline, CDR1 is DFQATT, CDR2 SNEGSKA (reference sequence). The CDR3 DNA sequence: TGCAGTGCTACCTCTTTCCTAGCGGGCTTCTACAATGAGCAGTTCTTC. Its translation: CSATSFLAGFYNEQFF.

The CDR3 loop reads CASSEDWGRANEKLFF. CDR3 nucleotide sequence: TGTGCCAGCAGTGAAGACTGGGGTAGAGCTAATGAAAAACTGTTTTTT. This chain connects TRBV6-1 to TRBJ1-4; no firm D call. Between the trimmed V and J ends, which lost 1 base and 3 bases, there was a span of 12 bases. CDR3 length: 16 amino acids. Germline CDR1 reads MNHNS; CDR2 reads SASEGT.

In this sample, this clonotype turned up a few times. This chain links TRBV20-1 with TRBJ2-1; D is possibly TRBD2 (6 bases). The length of the CDR3 is 14 residues. In germline, CDR1 is DFQATT, CDR2 SNEGSKA (reference sequence). The ends were cut back, 6 bases at V and 8 bases at J, with 20 bases in the middle. The CDR3 DNA reads as TGCAGTGCGACGGACTGGGGAGCTAGCGATGAGCAGTTCTTC. This codes for CSATDWGASDEQFF.

This clonotype was picked up a small number of times. The rearrangement joins TRBV7-2 to TRBJ2-1, with 11 bases that match TRBD2. V gave up 6 bases and J gave up 8 bases; unmatched junction bases: 12. The CDR3 runs to 16 residues. Germline assignment: CDR1 SGHTA and CDR2 FQGNSA. CDR3: CASSLNAGTSGDEQFF. CDR3 bases: TGTGCCAGCAGTTTAAACGCCGGGACTAGCGGCGATGAGCAGTTCTTC.

This chain links TRBV20-1 with TRBJ2-2; perhaps TRBD2 as D (5 bases). Between the trimmed V and J ends, which lost 6 bases and 5 bases, there was a span of 16 bases. CDR1 is DFQATT and CDR2 is SNEGSKA in the germline V gene (reference sequence). The CDR3 runs 14 residues. The CDR3 DNA is TGCAGTGCCAGGACTGACATAGGGACCGGGGAGCTGTTTTTT. This gives the protein CSARTDIGTGELFF.

This clonotype was seen more than once but under ten times. The rearrangement uses TRBV6-5 and TRBJ2-7; no reliable D call. Germline V gives CDR1 MNHEY, CDR2 SVGAGI. Trimming stripped 2 bases from V and 3 bases from J, with 11 bases between. The CDR3 has 14 residues. CDR3 nucleotides: TGTGCCAGCAGTTACGATCACCAGCTCTACGAGCAGTACTTC. Protein sequence: CASSYDHQLYEQYF.

The chain has TRBV3-1 and TRBJ2-7; 8 positions match TRBD1. This CDR3 has 14 amino acids. Germline values: CDR1 LGHDT, CDR2 YNNKEL (reference sequence). Trimming took 2 bases from V and 7 from J; bases not matched to a gene: 7. In DNA, the CDR3 is TGTGCCAGCAGCCAAACCCAGGGGGCGAGGGAGCAGTACTTC. It translates to CASSQTQGAREQYF.

This clonotype was recorded a few times. This rearrangement joins TRBV15 to TRBJ2-7; 7 bases agree with TRBD1. CDR3 length equals 15 residues. J was trimmed by 2 bases and V by 3 bases; bases with no gene match: 7. The germline gives CDR1 LNHNV, CDR2 YYDKDF (reference sequence). In DNA, the CDR3 is TGTGCCACCAGCAGCGGCCGGGACAGAACCTACGAGCAGTACTTC. Encoded protein: CATSSGRDRTYEQYF. Full variable domain (missing parts from reference TRBV15 and TRBJ2-7): DAMVIQNPRYQVTQFGKPVTLSCSQTLNHNVMYWYQQKSSQAPKLLFHYYDKDFNNEADTPDNFQSRRPNTSFCFLDIRSPGLGDTAMYLCATSSGRDRTYEQYFGPGTRLTVT.